A single TCR beta chain is shown here with its context. The clone's antigen remains unknown. No much larger clonotype is one base removed from it; base qualities were not supplied. The data were obtained in a study of T-cell memory formation after mild COVID-19 (TCRdb year 2021). Context from the whole study: TCR sequence clusters from the two donors were found to be largely donor specific. In a couple of donors, T-cell clones that expanded and contracted after mild COVID-19 were tracked by sequencing TCRalpha and TCRbeta repertoires over time. The cohort was made up of two young adult volunteers, one female and one male, who were previously healthy. What the authors observed across the whole study: Some responding clones were detected in pre-infection memory, which suggested that pre-existing cross-reactive memory T cells had joined the SARS-CoV-2 response. Whether the second-wave clones peaking on day 37 were SARS-CoV-2 specific was not confirmed. Contracting CD4+ clones were located mainly in the CM and EM memory subsets, whereas CD8+ clones were found to be enriched in EMRA. The study covered only a couple of mild cases, and larger cohorts including severe cases with pre-infection samples were considered necessary. Balanced CD4/CD8 phenotypes were observed for clones contracting from day 15 to 85, whereas a bias towards CD4+ was observed for a second wave of clones expanding from day 15 to 37.

Ficoll-Paque density gradient centrifugation was the method used to isolate PBMCs. The sequencer was an Illumina NovaSeq 6000. TCRalpha and TCRbeta cDNA libraries were constructed by 5'RACE with constant-segment primers, with sample barcodes and unique molecular identifiers being introduced. RNA was extracted from every sample with Trizol reagent. Libraries were amplified in two PCR steps, with a second sample barcode and Illumina TruSeq adapters added in the second step. Sequencing of the libraries was done on an Illumina NovaSeq, producing 2 x 150 bp paired-end reads. The study's own analysis went as follows. Reads were demultiplexed and collapsed into UMI-guided consensus sequences with migec v1.2.7. Using mixcr v2.1.11, the UMI consensuses were aligned to TRA and TRB V and J templates and assembled into clonotypes. A clonotype was counted as expanded or contracted only when both edgeR and NoisET called the clonotype significant, with the noise models trained on biological replicates. For edgeR calls, a false discovery rate-adjusted p below 0.01 and a log2 fold-change threshold of 1 were applied. As an exploratory analysis of dynamics, PCA with hierarchical clustering was applied to max-normalized trajectories of the 1000 most abundant clonotypes. Separately sequenced CD4+ and CD8+ repertoires were used to assign the CD4 or CD8 phenotype of responding clones. The raw public reads went through TCRdb reprocessing: fastp at Q25, MiXCR clone calling, in-frame beta chains kept. Each entry is one CDR3 protein sequence, shown with its most common DNA and genes. The V and J calls come from TCRdb's annotation, not from the publication. A total of approximately 260,000 distinct CDR3 sequences appear in this sample, 16% of them only once. In total, the top ten clones hold around 23% of the sample.

Deletion took 7 bases off V and 4 bases off J, with a span of 18 bases between the germline ends. The germline V gene (reference sequence) sets CDR1 to GTSNPN and CDR2 to SVGIG. Inclusive of the bounding cysteine and phenylalanine, the CDR3 is 14 residues long. Just the 42-base CDR3 DNA is kept, in frame starting at base 1. This TCR was recovered from a man younger than 35 who had mild COVID-19 (a few samples of this study predate the infection). The sample titles of this study are shuffled in the database, so cell type and time point are left out; the donor was told from shared clones. The V gene is TRBV30 and the J gene is TRBJ2-3, with an unclear D gene assignment. The sample comprised PBMCs or a T cell subset sorted from them (not recorded which). The DNA sequence is given as TGTGCCTTAACGTCCCTAGGGTGGGCAGATACGCAGTATTTT. The resulting protein is CALTSLGWADTQYF.